The entry below gives a single T cell receptor beta chain sequence along with its context. Its antigen remains unidentified. Germline V CDR1 and CDR2: WNHNN, SYGVQD (reference sequence). V lost 4 bases and J lost 4, with 8 bases in between. CDR3 size: 13 residues. The data belong to a study of shared clonotypes between healthy human individuals. Study summary: A couple of women and a few men aged 18 to 49 served as donors.

Study observations and caveats: A reduction in generation probabilities was seen for non-shared clonotypes relative to those shared by all four donors.

Over several immunoSEQ plates, each subset's genomic DNA was distributed in even portions. Generated by immunoSEQ multiplex PCR, the TCRdb table keeps only in-frame clones and is missing some. The sample holds about 2 million clones, 95% seen once. The sample comprised naive CD4+ T cells sorted from blood. Stated subset: CD45RA+ positively selected. The chain is built from TRBV10-1 and TRBJ1-3; no clear D gene. This TCR was recovered from a man aged 18 to 30 in good health. CDR3 bases: TGCGCCAGCAGTGTAACGGAGGGAAACACCATATATTTT. Its protein product is CASSVTEGNTIYF.